This TCR beta chain was recovered during a study of T cells of healthy individuals. TCRdb analysed the 5' RACE reads with MiXCR anew, one entry per CDR3 protein. The data contain about 60,000 distinct CDR3 sequences, 15% to 20% of them seen just once; the ten biggest clones take up around 4.7%. This clonotype was counted ten times or more. The CDR3 runs to 14 residues. Looked up from germline, CDR1 is LNHDA and CDR2 is SQIVND (reference sequence). Between the trimmed V and J ends, which lost 3 bases and 3 bases, there was a span of 10 bases. The V gene is TRBV19, the J gene TRBJ2-3; D is unresolved. This receptor was obtained from a human donor in good health. The CDR3 DNA sequence: TGTGCCAGTAGTATTGTGGGGTCGACAGATACGCAGTATTTT. Translating it yields CASSIVGSTDTQYF.